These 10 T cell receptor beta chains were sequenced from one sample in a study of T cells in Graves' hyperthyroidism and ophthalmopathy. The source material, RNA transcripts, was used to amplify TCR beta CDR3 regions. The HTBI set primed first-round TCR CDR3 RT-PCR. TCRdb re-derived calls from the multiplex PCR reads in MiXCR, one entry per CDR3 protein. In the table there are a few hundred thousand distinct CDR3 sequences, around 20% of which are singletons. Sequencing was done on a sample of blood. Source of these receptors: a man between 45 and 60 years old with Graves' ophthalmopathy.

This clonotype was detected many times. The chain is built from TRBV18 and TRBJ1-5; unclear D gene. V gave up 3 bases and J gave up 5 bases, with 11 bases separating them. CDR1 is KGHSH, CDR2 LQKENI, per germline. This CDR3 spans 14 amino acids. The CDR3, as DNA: TGTGCCAGCTCACCGGGGATGGGTGATCAGCCCCAGCATTTT. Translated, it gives CASSPGMGDQPQHF.

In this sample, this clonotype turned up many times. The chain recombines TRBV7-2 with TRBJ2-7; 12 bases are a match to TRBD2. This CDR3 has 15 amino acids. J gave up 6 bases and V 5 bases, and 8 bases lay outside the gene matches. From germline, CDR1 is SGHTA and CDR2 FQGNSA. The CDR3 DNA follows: TGTGCCAGCAGCCCCCGGGCTAGCGGGAGGGGCGAGCAGTACTTC. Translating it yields CASSPRASGRGEQYF. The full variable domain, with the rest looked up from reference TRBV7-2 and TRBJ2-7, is GAGVSQSPSNKVTEKGKDVELRCDPISGHTALYWYRQSLGQGLEFLIYFQGNSAPDKSGLPSDRFSAERTGGSVSTLTIQRTQQEDSAVYLCASSPRASGRGEQYFGPGTRLTVT.

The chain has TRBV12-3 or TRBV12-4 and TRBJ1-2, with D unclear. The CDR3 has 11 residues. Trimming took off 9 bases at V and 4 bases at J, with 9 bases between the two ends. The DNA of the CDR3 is TGTGCCAGTAAACTCGGCTATGGCTACACCTTC. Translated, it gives CASKLGYGYTF.

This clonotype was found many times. CDR3 DNA: TGTGCCAGCAGCTTAGTTTTTGCAGATACGCAGTATTTT. It specifies CASSLVFADTQYF. This chain joins TRBV11-2 and TRBJ2-3; the D is unclear. The CDR3 covers 13 residues. Germline V gives CDR1 SGHAT, CDR2 FQNNGV. Trimming removed 1 base at V and 4 bases at J, with 6 bases between. Full variable domain (outside the CDR3, taken from reference TRBV11-2 and TRBJ2-3): EAGVAQSPRYKIIEKRQSVAFWCNPISGHATLYWYQQILGQGPKLLIQFQNNGVVDDSQLPKDRFSAERLKGVDSTLKIQPAKLEDSAVYLCASSLVFADTQYFGPGTRLTVL.

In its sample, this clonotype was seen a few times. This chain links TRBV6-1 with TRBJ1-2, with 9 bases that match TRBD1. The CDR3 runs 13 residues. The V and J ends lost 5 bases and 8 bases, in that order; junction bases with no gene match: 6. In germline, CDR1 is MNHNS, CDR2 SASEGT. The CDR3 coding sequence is TGTGCCAGCAGTTGGGGACAGGGAAACGGCTACACCTTC. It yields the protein CASSWGQGNGYTF.

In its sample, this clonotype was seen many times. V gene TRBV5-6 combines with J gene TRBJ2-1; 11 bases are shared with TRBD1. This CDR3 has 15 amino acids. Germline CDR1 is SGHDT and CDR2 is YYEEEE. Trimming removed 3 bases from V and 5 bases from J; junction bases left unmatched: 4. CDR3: CASSWDRGVHNEQFF. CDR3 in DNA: TGTGCCAGCAGCTGGGACAGGGGGGTCCACAATGAGCAGTTCTTC.

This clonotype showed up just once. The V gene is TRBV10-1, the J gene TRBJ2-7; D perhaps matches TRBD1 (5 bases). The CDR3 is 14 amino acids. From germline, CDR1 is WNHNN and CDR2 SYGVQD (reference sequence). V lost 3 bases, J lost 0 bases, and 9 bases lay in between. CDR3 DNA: TGCGCCAGCAGTGAACAGGTTGGCTCCTACGAGCAGTACTTC. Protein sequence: CASSEQVGSYEQYF.

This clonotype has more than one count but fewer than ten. The CDR3 is CASSLMRSGDGYTF. CDR3 DNA: TGTGCCAGCAGCTTAATGAGGTCCGGGGATGGCTACACCTTC. The gene calls are TRBV7-2 and TRBJ1-2; D not certain. The CDR3 is 14 amino acids. The V end was cut by 2 bases, the J end by 6 bases, with 13 bases between. CDR1 is SGHTA, CDR2 FQGNSA, per germline.

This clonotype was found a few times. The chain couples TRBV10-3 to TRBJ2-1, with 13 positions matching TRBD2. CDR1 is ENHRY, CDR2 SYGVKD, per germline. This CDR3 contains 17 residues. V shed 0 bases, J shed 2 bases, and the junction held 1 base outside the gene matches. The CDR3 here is CAISESLAGGPYNEQFF. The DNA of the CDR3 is TGTGCCATCAGTGAGTCACTAGCGGGAGGGCCCTACAATGAGCAGTTCTTC.

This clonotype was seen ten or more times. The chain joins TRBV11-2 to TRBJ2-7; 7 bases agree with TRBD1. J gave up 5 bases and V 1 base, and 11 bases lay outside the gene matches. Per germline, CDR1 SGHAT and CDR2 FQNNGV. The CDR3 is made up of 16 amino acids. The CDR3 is CASSLGSTGIFDEQYF. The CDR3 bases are TGTGCCAGCAGCTTAGGGTCGACAGGGATCTTCGACGAGCAGTACTTC.